This entry lists 16 T cell receptor beta chains sequenced from one sample in a study of blood T cell repertoires in COVID-19 (dated by TCRdb to the early 2020s). Library method: the immunoSEQ multiplex PCR assay. Held by TCRdb, this immuneACCESS table contains in-frame sequences only and omits some clones. Under half of the omission traces to an unresolved V gene where checked; the cause of the rest is unknown. Here the sample has about 100,000 clones; 85% occur a single time. Roughly 13% of the sample rests with the top ten. Sequenced input: peripheral blood. Receptors were obtained from a man aged 50-60 years with active or convalescent COVID-19.

The chain employs TRBV19 and TRBJ1-1, with D perhaps matching TRBD1 (6 bases). CDR3 size: 15 residues. Looked up from germline, CDR1 is LNHDA and CDR2 is SQIVND (reference sequence). The V end was cut by 4 bases, the J end by 5 bases, with 17 bases between. The CDR3 spells CASSNFGGGGTEAFF. The CDR3 DNA sequence: TGTGCCAGTAGTAATTTCGGGGGCGGGGGAACTGAAGCTTTCTTT.

This clone was recorded only once. J is TRBJ2-1 and V is TRBV11-3, with D possibly being TRBD2 (5 bases). Germline V gene data show CDR1 as SGHNT and CDR2 as YENEEA. The CDR3 has 15 residues. V gave up 5 bases and J gave up 4 bases, with 15 bases separating them. This CDR3 is CASSRGGGSYNEQFF. The CDR3, as DNA: TGTGCCAGCAGCCGGGGTGGCGGGTCATACAATGAGCAGTTCTTC.

This clone was seen only a few times. This chain uses TRBV19 with TRBJ2-3; the D gene is possibly TRBD2 (5 bases). From germline, CDR1 is LNHDA and CDR2 SQIVND (reference sequence). The CDR3 length is 17 residues. Deletions cut 3 bases from V and 2 bases from J, with 18 bases between. The CDR3 here is CASSIRRSFGITDTQYF. The CDR3 DNA sequence: TGTGCCAGTAGTATCCGTCGATCATTCGGGATCACAGATACGCAGTATTTT.

J is TRBJ1-5 and V is TRBV7-2; the D gene is possibly TRBD1 (5 bases). Deletions cut 5 bases from V and 0 bases from J, with 14 bases between. Germline CDR1 reads SGHTA; CDR2 reads FQGNSA. This CDR3 is built from 16 residues. The CDR3 protein is CASSLEGRTSNQPQHF. In nucleotides, the CDR3 is TGTGCCAGCAGCCTGGAGGGGCGTACTAGCAATCAGCCCCAGCATTTT.

The rearrangement joins TRBV12-5 to TRBJ1-6; 9 bases fit TRBD1. With V trimmed by 0 bases and J by 10 bases, 4 bases remained unmatched. Germline V gives CDR1 LGHNT, CDR2 FRNRAP. The CDR3 loop spans 15 amino acids. CDR3 amino acids: CASGLVTGGQSPLHF. The CDR3 DNA reads TGTGCTAGTGGTTTGGTGACAGGGGGACAATCACCCCTCCACTTT.

This rearrangement joins TRBV5-3 to TRBJ1-5; no clear D gene. TRBV5-3 is designated an ORF whose function remains uncertain. With 0 bases removed from V and 3 bases from J, the gap between germline ends came to 7 bases. The CDR3 is made up of 14 amino acids. CDR3 sequence reads: CARSLGQPNQPQHF. The CDR3 coding sequence is TGTGCCAGAAGCTTGGGACAACCCAATCAGCCCCAGCATTTT.

The V and J genes are TRBV12-3 or TRBV12-4 and TRBJ1-2, with a possible D match to TRBD1 (5 bases). The CDR3 runs to 11 residues. V dropped 3 bases and J dropped 8 bases, with 7 bases sitting between them. For the CDR3, the DNA is TGTGCCAGCAGTTTGGGGGGAGGCTACACCTTC. Protein sequence: CASSLGGGYTF.

The CDR3 DNA is TGTGCCAGCCTTTCGGGTAGGCGGGTGGATGGCTACACCTTC. Residues: CASLSGRRVDGYTF. The V and J genes are TRBV27 and TRBJ1-2; D gene ambiguous. Germline CDR1 is MNHEY and CDR2 is SMNVEV (reference sequence). CDR3 length equals 14 residues. V was shortened by 8 bases and J by 6 bases, with 19 bases between the two germline ends.

V gene TRBV7-2 combines with J gene TRBJ1-1; unclear D gene. Germline V gene sequence: CDR1 SGHTA, CDR2 FQGNSA. The CDR3 runs 15 residues. V dropped 4 bases and J dropped 6 bases, with 18 bases sitting between them. Here the CDR3 DNA reads TGTGCCAGCAGCTACCGGGTCCACTTAGATGCTGAAGCTTTCTTT. It encodes CASSYRVHLDAEAFF.

V and J are TRBV28 and TRBJ1-1; 9 nucleotides match TRBD1. The V gene end was trimmed by 2 bases and the J gene end by 8 bases; junction bases not matched to a gene: 0. From germline, CDR1 is MDHEN and CDR2 SYDVKM. The CDR3 contains 12 residues. CDR3 sequence: CASSLGTGEAFF. The CDR3 coding sequence is TGTGCCAGCAGTTTAGGGACAGGGGAAGCTTTCTTT.

The chain recombines TRBV30 with TRBJ1-2; D is undetermined. Germline V gene sequence: CDR1 GTSNPN, CDR2 SVGIG (reference sequence). Trimming took 0 bases from V and 0 from J, leaving 8 bases between them. CDR3 length equals 14 residues. CDR3 region: CAWSVGATNYGYTF. The CDR3 nucleotides are TGTGCCTGGAGTGTCGGAGCAACTAACTATGGCTACACCTTC.

The chain employs TRBV7-9 and TRBJ2-5, with D perhaps TRBD2 (6 bases). This CDR3 has 14 residues. CDR1 and CDR2 (germline): SEHNR, FQNEAQ (reference sequence). V was trimmed by 5 bases and J by 2 bases, leaving 12 bases between them. CDR3 nucleotides: TGTGCCAGCAGCCCACGGGGGATACAAGAGACCCAGTACTTC. Encoded protein: CASSPRGIQETQYF.

The CDR3 protein is CASETSDYRGRYGYTF. The CDR3 coding sequence is TGTGCCAGCGAGACGAGCGACTACAGGGGCCGCTATGGCTACACCTTC. The rearrangement uses TRBV28 and TRBJ1-2, with 7 bases aligning to TRBD1. Germline V gene data show CDR1 as MDHEN and CDR2 as SYDVKM. With 8 bases clipped from V and 4 bases from J, the junction kept 16 bases outside the gene matches. The CDR3 has 16 amino acids.

This clone was counted a few times. V gene TRBV5-1 combines with J gene TRBJ2-2; 12 bases agree with TRBD2. The CDR3 spans 15 residues. V lost 5 bases and J lost 3; bases outside the gene matches: 2. CDR1 is SGHRS, CDR2 YFSETQ, per germline. CDR3 in DNA: TGCGCCAGCAGGAGACTAGCGGGGGACACCGGGGAGCTGTTTTTT. Translating it yields CASRRLAGDTGELFF. Full variable domain (missing parts from reference TRBV5-1 and TRBJ2-2): KAGVTQTPRYLIKTRGQQVTLSCSPISGHRSVSWYQQTPGQGLQFLFEYFSETQRNKGNFPGRFSGRQFSNSRSEMNVSTLELGDSALYLCASRRLAGDTGELFFGEGSRLTVL.

The chain has TRBV5-6 and TRBJ2-1; 13 bases fit TRBD2. J was trimmed by 9 bases and V by 4 bases; bases with no gene match: 10. The CDR3 is made up of 16 amino acids. Germline lookup yields CDR1 SGHDT and CDR2 YYEEEE. The CDR3 is CASSRTSGRGAGEQFF. The CDR3 region has the DNA TGTGCCAGCAGCCGGACTAGCGGGAGAGGGGCGGGTGAGCAGTTCTTC. The complete variable domain, with remaining parts taken from reference TRBV5-6 and TRBJ2-1, reads DAGVTQSPTHLIKTRGQQVTLRCSPKSGHDTVSWYQQALGQGPQFIFQYYEEEERQRGNFPDRFSGHQFPNYSSELNVNALLLGDSALYLCASSRTSGRGAGEQFFGPGTRLTVL.

This clone appeared a few times. The chain uses TRBV12-5 and TRBJ2-7, with 8 bases lining up with TRBD2. The CDR3 sequence is 15 residues long. V gave up 5 bases and J gave up 7 bases; unmatched junction bases: 13. CDR1 is LGHNT and CDR2 is FRNRAP in the germline V gene. The CDR3 DNA follows: TGTGCTAGTGGTCCCGGCGGGGGGTGGGGTTCAGAGCAGTACTTC. Its translation is CASGPGGGWGSEQYF.